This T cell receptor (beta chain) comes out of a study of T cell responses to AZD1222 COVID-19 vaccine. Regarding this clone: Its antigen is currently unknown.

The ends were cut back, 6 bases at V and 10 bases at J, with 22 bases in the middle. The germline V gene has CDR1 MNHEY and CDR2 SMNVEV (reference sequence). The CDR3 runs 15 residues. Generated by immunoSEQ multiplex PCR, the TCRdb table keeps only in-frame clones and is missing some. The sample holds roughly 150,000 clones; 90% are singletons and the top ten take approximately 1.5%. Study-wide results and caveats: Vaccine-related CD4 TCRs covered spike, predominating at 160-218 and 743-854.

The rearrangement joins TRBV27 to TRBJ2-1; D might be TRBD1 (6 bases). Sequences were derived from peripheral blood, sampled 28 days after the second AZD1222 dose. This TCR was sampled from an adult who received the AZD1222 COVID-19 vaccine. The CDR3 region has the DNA TGTGCCAGCAGGGGTCGGACAGCTCCCCGTGGGGAGCAGTTCTTC. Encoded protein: CASRGRTAPRGEQFF.